This TCR beta chain was sequenced in a study of T cell clones after liver transplantation. Background on the study: Tolerance: complete withdrawal held at least one year, liver enzymes staying within twice normal.

Per the germline V gene, CDR1 is SGHTA and CDR2 is FQGTGA. This CDR3 comprises 16 residues. A remark on this clone: Antigen specificity is unknown. One junction end disagrees with the germline gene, perhaps due to a read error.

Study conclusions and caveats: Circulating graft-donor-reactive CD4 TCRbeta sequences fell significantly post-transplant in most of the 8 subjects.

The data were produced by immunoSEQ multiplex PCR, yet TCRdb's version contains in-frame clones alone and is incomplete. The sample lists over 14,000 clones, around nine tenths occurring once. This TCR came from a human donor who received a liver transplant. The chain uses TRBV7-3 and TRBJ1-5; 8 bases map to TRBD1. The sample was CD8+ T cells from blood, taken before liver transplant. The CDR3 DNA reads TGTGCCAGCAGCTCGGACGGGACAGGCTTGCTATCAGCCCCAGCATTT. Protein: CASSSDGTGLLSAPAF.